This TCR beta chain was documented in a study of patients and donors after allogeneic stem cell transplantation. The V end lost 4 bases, the J end lost 11 bases, and 6 bases lay between the germline ends. CDR3 size: 10 residues. TCRdb analysed the RT-PCR reads with MiXCR anew, one entry per CDR3 protein. The repertoire holds about 960,000 distinct CDR3 sequences, approximately 18% seen once, with 6% in the top ten. The J gene is TRBJ2-1, the V gene TRBV12-3 or TRBV12-4; D call uncertain. This sequence was found in a human donor who was either an allogeneic HSCT recipient or a stem cell or donor lymphocyte infusion donor (not recorded which). It is not recorded whose cells these are; they may come from a transplant donor. The material sequenced was blood, either unsorted or a sorted T cell fraction (not recorded which). CDR3 DNA: TGTGCCAGCAGTTCCAAGAAGCAGTTCTTC. Translating gives CASSSKKQFF.